What follows is one TCR beta chain and its context. This receptor's antigen is unknown. No much larger clone is present one base from it, and per-base qualities are unavailable. V trim: 5 bases; J trim: 2 bases; unmatched bases: 11. Including the terminal cysteine and phenylalanine, the CDR3 comprises 18 residues. Solely the CDR3 DNA is kept, with 54 bases framed from the first base. Looking up the germline V gene (reference sequence) yields CDR1 LNHDA and CDR2 SQIVND. The label giving this sample's time point can be read as: blood at routine non-recurrence follow-up after resection. TCR sequencing used whole RNA extracted from tumor and nontumor lung tissue, or from cryopreserved PBMC samples, without cell sorting. Only patients for whom sufficient RNA was available from at least two tumor regions were selected for TCR sequencing. These data belong to a study of spatial heterogeneity in lung cancer (dated 2019 in TCRdb). Looking at the study overall: Samples were obtained from fewer than 80 patients with early-stage, untreated non-small cell lung cancer from the lung TRACERx cohort. Follow-up PBMC samples were sequenced whenever available, with the median time to follow-up being two to three years after resection. More beta-chain than alpha-chain transcripts were consistently detected, likely reflecting higher beta-chain transcript abundance. In the raw uncorrected reads, each unique combination of TCR and UMI appeared more than ten times on average. The study quantitatively compared TCR alpha and beta repertoires across multiple tumor regions, matched nontumor lung and blood in non-small cell lung cancer. Both alpha and beta chains were TCR-sequenced in approximately 200 tumor regions, fewer than 80 matched nontumor lung samples and more than 50 PBMC samples obtained at surgery. Nonsynonymous mutation counts, determined by whole-exome sequencing of tumor tissue, were related to features of the TCR repertoire.

General findings and caveats noted by the study authors: Ubiquitous expanded tumor TCRs showed up in blood more often at tumor resection than at routine follow-up. Confirming at a functional level the hypothesis that regional TCRs recognize regional mutations was considered to require additional single-cell paired TCR alpha and beta sequencing. Comparisons of baseline and follow-up blood repertoires included only approximately 13 patients.

The library was generated by 5' RACE. The sample was run on a NextSeq 500. In the TCR library protocol, a unique molecular identifier was attached to each TCR cDNA molecule so that PCR and sequencing errors could be corrected. The paper's processing steps were these. Decombinator tools were used for TCR identification, UMI-based error correction and CDR3 extraction. TCRs above a frequency of 2 per 1,000, corresponding to the top 1% of the tumor frequency distribution, were defined as expanded. Rényi diversity was computed with the R vegan package after subsampling each repertoire 100 times to 5,000 TCRs. CDR3 similarity networks were built from amino acid triplet string-kernel similarity, with CDR3s being connected when pairwise similarity was above 0.82. TCRdb reprocessing: public reads trimmed at Q25 with fastp, clones called with MiXCR, in-frame beta chains kept. Every CDR3 protein is listed once, alongside the most common genes and DNA of its rows. These V and J calls originate from TCRdb's pipeline instead of the authors' own analysis. The sample has about 10,000 distinct CDR3 sequences on record, less than 30% of them singletons. The ten most abundant clones make up roughly 4.2% of the sample.

The source of this sequence is a female donor with early-stage non-small cell lung cancer. The sequence is built from TRBV19 and TRBJ2-6; 8 junctional bases match TRBD1. The material sequenced was PBMCs, taken at follow-up. The CDR3 sequence is CASSSYQGASPGANVLTF. The sequence in DNA is TGTGCCAGTAGTTCATATCAGGGGGCGTCCCCTGGGGCCAACGTCCTGACTTTC.